These T cell receptor beta chains were read from a single sample in a study of PD-1 blockade in classical Hodgkin lymphoma. Only in-frame clones appear in the TCRdb table, and some are missing; sequencing was by immunoSEQ multiplex PCR. The sample holds about 37,000 clones, 76% seen once. Here the sequenced sample was peripheral blood mononuclear cells (PBMCs), taken before the second cycle of nivolumab. The receptors come from a human donor with classical Hodgkin lymphoma. The conserved cysteine and the conserved F or W are not part of the CDR3 here.

v_gene,j_gene,CDR3aa
TRBV29-1,TRBJ2-2,SVLIAGELF
TRBV6-5,TRBJ1-2,ASSYSPVDYGYT
TRBV9,TRBJ2-1,ASSPSGVRYNEQF
TRBV7-8,TRBJ2-5,ASSSVGGIGETQY
TRBV10-3,TRBJ2-2,AISESHGEGELF
TRBV7-2,TRBJ1-3,ASSFAPGDSGNTIY
TRBV7-2,TRBJ1-1,ASSQGRVAAEAF
TRBV5-1,.,ASSDTTKTYEQY
TRBV18,TRBJ2-7,ASSPGRGRSSYEQY
TRBV30,TRBJ1-1,AWGKGEETEAF
TRBV27,TRBJ2-1,ASSFGTANEQF
TRBV10-1,TRBJ1-2,ASSDCNGPRPYGYT
TRBV10-2,TRBJ1-2,ASSVQGDYGYT
TRBV11-2,TRBJ2-2,ASSFSGGNTGELF
TRBV7-2,TRBJ1-4,ASSPTGGSWAEKLF
TRBV7-6,TRBJ2-1,ASTSGGNYNEQF
TRBV7-2,TRBJ2-3,ASSPDRATDTQY
TRBV5-6,TRBJ2-7,ASSPPGQGSPLSY
TRBV6-5,TRBJ1-6,ASSPRGGVDSPLH
TRBV19,TRBJ1-5,ASSIPPRRGHQPQH
TRBV7-2,TRBJ2-3,ASSSPAGGPRADTQY
TRBV7-3,TRBJ2-2,ASSLTPVGTTGELF
TRBV21-1,TRBJ2-7,ASSSGTGSYEQY
TRBV7-9,TRBJ1-1,ASSLGGSLEAF
TRBV13,TRBJ1-2,ASSLGGTGGQYGYT
TRBV28,TRBJ1-2,ASSLGLKANYGYT
TRBV6-1,TRBJ2-7,ASSLGWSYEQY
TRBV12-5,TRBJ1-2,ASGLDLSGQNVYGYT
TRBV7-3,TRBJ2-2,ASSLWTGGTGELF
TRBV4-2,TRBJ1-4,ASSPDRGRANEKLF
TRBV7-9,TRBJ2-7,ASSLGRQDEQY
TRBV10-1,TRBJ2-7,ASSDGHEQY
TRBV6-5,TRBJ1-5,ASSSQGRHNQPQH
TRBV27,TRBJ1-4,ASSLGSSGRDEKLF
TRBV30,TRBJ2-5,AWSGGGAQETQY
TRBV6-5,TRBJ2-5,ASRAGGQGTQY
TRBV10-3,TRBJ2-5,AISLAAQETQY
TRBV6-5,TRBJ1-5,ASKPQH
TRBV9,TRBJ2-3,ASSVVDRVADTQY
TRBV6-5,TRBJ1-2,ASSYDRHYGYT
TRBV7-2,TRBJ1-5,ASSFNGYQPQH
TRBV25-1,TRBJ2-5,ASSARTGGQETQY
TRBV19,TRBJ2-3,ASSIGVHTDTQY
TRBV7-9,TRBJ1-3,ASSQSGILD
TRBV7-2,TRBJ2-7,ASSPGTDYEQY
TRBV7-2,TRBJ1-4,ASSLTGDGNEKLF
TRBV5-1,TRBJ1-1,ASRVEGGYTEAF